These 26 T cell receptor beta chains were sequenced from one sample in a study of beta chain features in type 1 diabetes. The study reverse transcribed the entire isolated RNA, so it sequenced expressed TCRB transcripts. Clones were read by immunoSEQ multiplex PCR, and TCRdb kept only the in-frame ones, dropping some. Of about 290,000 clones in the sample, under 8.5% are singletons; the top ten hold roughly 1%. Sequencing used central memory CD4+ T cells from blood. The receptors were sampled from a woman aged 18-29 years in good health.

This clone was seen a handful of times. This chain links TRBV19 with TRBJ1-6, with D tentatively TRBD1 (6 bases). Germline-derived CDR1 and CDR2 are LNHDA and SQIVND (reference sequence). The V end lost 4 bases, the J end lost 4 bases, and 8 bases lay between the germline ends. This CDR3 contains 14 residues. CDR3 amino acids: CASSTQGYNSPLHF. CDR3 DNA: TGTGCCAGTAGTACACAGGGATATAATTCACCCCTCCACTTT.

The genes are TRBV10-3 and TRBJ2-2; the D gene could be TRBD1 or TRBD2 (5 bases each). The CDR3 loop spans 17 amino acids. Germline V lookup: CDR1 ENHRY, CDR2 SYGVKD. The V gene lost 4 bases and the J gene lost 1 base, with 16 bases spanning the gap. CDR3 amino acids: CAISGLGDRMNTGELFF. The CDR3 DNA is TGTGCCATCAGTGGCCTAGGGGACCGAATGAACACCGGGGAGCTGTTTTTT.

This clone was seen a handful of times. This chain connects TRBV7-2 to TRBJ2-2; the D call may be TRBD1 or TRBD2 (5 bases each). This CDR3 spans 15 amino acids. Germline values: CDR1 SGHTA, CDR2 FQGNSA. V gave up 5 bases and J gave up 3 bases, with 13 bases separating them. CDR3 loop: CASSTPGAYTGELFF. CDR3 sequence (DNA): TGTGCCAGCAGCACCCCCGGGGCGTACACCGGGGAGCTGTTTTTT.

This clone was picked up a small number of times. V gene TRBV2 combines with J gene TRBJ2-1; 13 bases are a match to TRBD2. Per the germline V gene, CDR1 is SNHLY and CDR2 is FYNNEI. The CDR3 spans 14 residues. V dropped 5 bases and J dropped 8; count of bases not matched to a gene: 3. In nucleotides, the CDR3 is TGTGCCAGCAGTACTAGCGGGAGGGTAGATGAGCAGTTCTTC. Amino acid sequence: CASSTSGRVDEQFF.

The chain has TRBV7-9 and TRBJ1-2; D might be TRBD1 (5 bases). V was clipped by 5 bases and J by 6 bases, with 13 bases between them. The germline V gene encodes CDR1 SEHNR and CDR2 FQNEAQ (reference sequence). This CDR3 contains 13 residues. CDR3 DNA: TGTGCCAGCAGCCTGACAGTGACGAATGGCTACACCTTC. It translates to CASSLTVTNGYTF.

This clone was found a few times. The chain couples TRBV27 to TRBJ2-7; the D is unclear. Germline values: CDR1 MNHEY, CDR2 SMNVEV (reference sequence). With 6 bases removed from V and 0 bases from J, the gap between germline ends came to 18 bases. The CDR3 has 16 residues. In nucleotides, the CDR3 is TGTGCCAGCAGGCCTACCGGACGGCAGCTCTCCTACGAGCAGTACTTC. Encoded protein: CASRPTGRQLSYEQYF.

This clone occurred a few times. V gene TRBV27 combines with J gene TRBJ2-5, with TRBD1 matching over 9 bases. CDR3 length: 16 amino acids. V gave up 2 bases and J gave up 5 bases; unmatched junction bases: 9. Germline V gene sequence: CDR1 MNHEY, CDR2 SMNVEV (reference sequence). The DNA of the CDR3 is TGTGCCAGCAGTTTAGTTCCGGGACAGGGTACGGAGACCCAGTACTTC. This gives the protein CASSLVPGQGTETQYF.

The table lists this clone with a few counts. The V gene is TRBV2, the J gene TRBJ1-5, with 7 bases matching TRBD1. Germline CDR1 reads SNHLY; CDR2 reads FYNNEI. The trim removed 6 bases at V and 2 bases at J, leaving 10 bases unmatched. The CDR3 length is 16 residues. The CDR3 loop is CASRAYRGAGNQPQHF. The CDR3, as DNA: TGTGCCAGCAGAGCTTACAGGGGAGCGGGCAATCAGCCCCAGCATTTT. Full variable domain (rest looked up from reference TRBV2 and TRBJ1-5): EPEVTQTPSHQVTQMGQEVILRCVPISNHLYFYWYRQILGQKVEFLVSFYNNEISEKSEIFDDQFSVERPDGSNFTLKIRSTKLEDSAMYFCASRAYRGAGNQPQHFGDGTRLSIL.

Written as DNA, the CDR3 is TGTGCCAGCAGCCCCAACACCGGTGAGCAGTACGTC. Encoded protein: CASSPNTGEQYV. The rearrangement uses TRBV7-2 and TRBJ2-7; D ambiguous. The CDR3 is 12 amino acids. The V gene's germline CDR1 is SGHTA and CDR2 FQGNSA. Deletions cut 5 bases from V and 7 bases from J, with 12 bases between.

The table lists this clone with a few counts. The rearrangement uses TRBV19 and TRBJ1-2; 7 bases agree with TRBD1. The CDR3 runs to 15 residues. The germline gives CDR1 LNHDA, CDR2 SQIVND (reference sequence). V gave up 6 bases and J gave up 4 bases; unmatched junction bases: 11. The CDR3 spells CASSPGGSTGYGYTF. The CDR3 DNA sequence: TGTGCCAGTAGCCCAGGGGGATCCACTGGCTATGGCTACACCTTC.

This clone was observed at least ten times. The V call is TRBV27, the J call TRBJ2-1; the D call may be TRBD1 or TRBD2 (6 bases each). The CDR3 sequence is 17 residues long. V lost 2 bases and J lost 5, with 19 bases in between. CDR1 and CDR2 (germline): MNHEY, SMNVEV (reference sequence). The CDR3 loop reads CASSLGPRGGGNNEQFF. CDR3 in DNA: TGTGCCAGCAGTTTAGGACCTAGAGGGGGAGGAAACAATGAGCAGTTCTTC.

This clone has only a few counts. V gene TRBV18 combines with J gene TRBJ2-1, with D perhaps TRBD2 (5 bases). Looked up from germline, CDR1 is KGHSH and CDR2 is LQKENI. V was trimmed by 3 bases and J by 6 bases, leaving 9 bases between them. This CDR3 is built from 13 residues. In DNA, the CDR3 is TGTGCCAGCTCACCCGGGGTAGGCAATGAGCAGTTCTTC. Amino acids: CASSPGVGNEQFF.

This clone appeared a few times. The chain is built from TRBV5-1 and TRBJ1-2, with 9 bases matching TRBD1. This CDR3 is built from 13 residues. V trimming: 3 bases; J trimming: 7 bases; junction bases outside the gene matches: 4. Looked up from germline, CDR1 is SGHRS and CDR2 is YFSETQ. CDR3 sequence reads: CASSWTGASGYTF. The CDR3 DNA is TGCGCCAGCAGCTGGACAGGGGCCTCTGGCTACACCTTC.

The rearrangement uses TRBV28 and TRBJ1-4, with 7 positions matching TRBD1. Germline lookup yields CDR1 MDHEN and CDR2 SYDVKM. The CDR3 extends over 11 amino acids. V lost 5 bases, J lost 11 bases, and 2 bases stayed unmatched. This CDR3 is CASSSRGKLFF. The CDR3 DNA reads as TGTGCCAGCAGTAGCAGGGGGAAACTGTTTTTT. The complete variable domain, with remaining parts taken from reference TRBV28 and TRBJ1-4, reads DVKVTQSSRYLVKRTGEKVFLECVQDMDHENMFWYRQDPGLGLRLIYFSYDVKMKEKGDIPEGYSVSREKKERFSLILESASTNQTSMYLCASSSRGKLFFGSGTQLSVL.

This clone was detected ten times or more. In DNA, the CDR3 is TGCGCCGGTGGGACGGGGACAAGCACAGATACGCAGTATTTT. Amino acids: CAGGTGTSTDTQYF. V and J are TRBV4-1 and TRBJ2-3, with D tentatively TRBD1 (6 bases). Germline loops: CDR1 MGHRA, CDR2 YSYEKL. Between the trimmed V and J ends, which lost 11 bases and 0 bases, there was a span of 15 bases. There are 14 residues in the CDR3.

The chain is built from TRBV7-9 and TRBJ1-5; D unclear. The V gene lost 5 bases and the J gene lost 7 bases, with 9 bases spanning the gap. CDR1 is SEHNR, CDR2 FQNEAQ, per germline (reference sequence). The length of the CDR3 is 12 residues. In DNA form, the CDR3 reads TGTGCCAGCAGCGTAGACACCCAGCCCCAGCATTTT. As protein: CASSVDTQPQHF.

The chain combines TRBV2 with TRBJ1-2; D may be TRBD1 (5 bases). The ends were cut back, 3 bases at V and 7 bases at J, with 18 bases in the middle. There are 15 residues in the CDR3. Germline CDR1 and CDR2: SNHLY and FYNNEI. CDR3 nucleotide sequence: TGTGCCAGCAGTGAGCTCAGGGCACAGAGAGCTGGCTACACCTTC. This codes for CASSELRAQRAGYTF.

DNA for the CDR3: TGTGCCAGTAGCCTCGACATTGTCCAGCCCCAGCATTTT. It specifies CASSLDIVQPQHF. This chain connects TRBV19 to TRBJ1-5; no clear D. V was shortened by 6 bases and J by 7 bases, with 13 bases between the two germline ends. Germline CDR1 is LNHDA and CDR2 is SQIVND (reference sequence). The CDR3 totals 13 residues. Together with reference TRBV19 and TRBJ1-5, the CDR3 gives the full variable domain: DGGITQSPKYLFRKEGQNVTLSCEQNLNHDAMYWYRQDPGQGLRLIYYSQIVNDFQKGDIAEGYSVSREKKESFPLTVTSAQKNPTAFYLCASSLDIVQPQHFGDGTRLSIL.

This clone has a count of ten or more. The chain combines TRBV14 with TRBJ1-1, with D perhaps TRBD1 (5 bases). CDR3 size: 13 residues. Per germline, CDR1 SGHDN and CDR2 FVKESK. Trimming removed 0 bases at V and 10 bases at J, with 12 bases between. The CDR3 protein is CASSQEGTRGAFF. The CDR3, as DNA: TGTGCCAGCAGCCAAGAAGGGACGAGAGGAGCTTTCTTT.

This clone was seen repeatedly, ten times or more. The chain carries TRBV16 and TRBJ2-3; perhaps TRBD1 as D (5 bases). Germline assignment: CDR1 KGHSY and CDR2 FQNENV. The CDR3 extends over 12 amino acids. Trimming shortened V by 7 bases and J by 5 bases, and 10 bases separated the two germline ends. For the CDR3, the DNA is TGTGCCAGCACCAACCAGGGAGATACGCAGTATTTT. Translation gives CASTNQGDTQYF.

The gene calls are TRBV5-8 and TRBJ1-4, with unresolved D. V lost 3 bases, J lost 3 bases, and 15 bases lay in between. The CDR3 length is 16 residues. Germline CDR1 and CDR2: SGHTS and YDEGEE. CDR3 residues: CASSYRPVGANEKLFF. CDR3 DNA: TGTGCCAGCAGCTACCGACCCGTCGGGGCTAATGAAAAACTGTTTTTT.

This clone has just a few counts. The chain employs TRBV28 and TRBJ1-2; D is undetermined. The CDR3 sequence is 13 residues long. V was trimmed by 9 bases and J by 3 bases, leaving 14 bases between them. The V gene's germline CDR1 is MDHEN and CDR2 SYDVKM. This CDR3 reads CASRVGSHYGYTF. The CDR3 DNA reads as TGTGCCAGTAGAGTAGGGTCCCACTATGGCTACACCTTC.

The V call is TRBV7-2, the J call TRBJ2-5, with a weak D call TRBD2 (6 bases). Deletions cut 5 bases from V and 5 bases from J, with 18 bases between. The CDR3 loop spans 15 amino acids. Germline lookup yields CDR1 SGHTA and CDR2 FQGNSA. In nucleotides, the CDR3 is TGTGCCAGCAGCCCCGGGACTCATGTTCGGGAGACCCAGTACTTC. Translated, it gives CASSPGTHVRETQYF.

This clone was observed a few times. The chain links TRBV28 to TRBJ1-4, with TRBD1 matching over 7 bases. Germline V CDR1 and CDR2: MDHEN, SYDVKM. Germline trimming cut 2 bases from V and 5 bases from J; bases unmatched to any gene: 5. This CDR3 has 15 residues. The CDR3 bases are TGTGCCAGCAGTTTAGGGGGGACAGAGAATGAAAAACTGTTTTTT. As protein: CASSLGGTENEKLFF.

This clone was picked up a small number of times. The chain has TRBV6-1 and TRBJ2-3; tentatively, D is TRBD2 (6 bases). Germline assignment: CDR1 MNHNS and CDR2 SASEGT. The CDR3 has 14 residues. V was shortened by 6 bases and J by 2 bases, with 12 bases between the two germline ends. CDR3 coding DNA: TGTGCCAGCAGGATTAGCGGATTCACAGATACGCAGTATTTT. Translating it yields CASRISGFTDTQYF.

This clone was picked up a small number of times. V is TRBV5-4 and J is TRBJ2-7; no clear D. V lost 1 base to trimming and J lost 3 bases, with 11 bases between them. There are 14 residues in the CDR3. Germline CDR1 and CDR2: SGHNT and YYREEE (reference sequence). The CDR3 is CASSLFGLRYEQYF. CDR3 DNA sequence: TGTGCCAGCAGCTTGTTCGGCCTACGCTACGAGCAGTACTTC.